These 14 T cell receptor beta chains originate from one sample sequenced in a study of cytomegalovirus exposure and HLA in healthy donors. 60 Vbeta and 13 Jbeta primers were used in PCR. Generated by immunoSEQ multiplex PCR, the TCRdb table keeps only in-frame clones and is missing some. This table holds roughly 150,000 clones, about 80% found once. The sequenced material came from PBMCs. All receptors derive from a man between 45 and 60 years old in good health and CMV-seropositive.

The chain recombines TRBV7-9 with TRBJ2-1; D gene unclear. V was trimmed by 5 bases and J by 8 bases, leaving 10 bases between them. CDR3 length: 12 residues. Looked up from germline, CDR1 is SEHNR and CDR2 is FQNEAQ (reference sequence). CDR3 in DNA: TGTGCCAGCAGCCACCTAGAGGATGAGCAGTTCTTC. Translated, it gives CASSHLEDEQFF.

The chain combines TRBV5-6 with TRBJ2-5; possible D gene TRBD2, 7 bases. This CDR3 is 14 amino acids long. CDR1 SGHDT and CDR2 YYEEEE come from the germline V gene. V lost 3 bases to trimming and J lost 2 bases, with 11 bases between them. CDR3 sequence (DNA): TGTGCCAGCAGCTGGGGGGGGCAGCAAGAGACCCAGTACTTC. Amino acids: CASSWGGQQETQYF.

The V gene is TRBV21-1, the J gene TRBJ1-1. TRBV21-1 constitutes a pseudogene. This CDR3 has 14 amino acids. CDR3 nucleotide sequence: TGTGCCAGCAGCACACGGGCAATGGAGGTGGCAGCTTTCTTT. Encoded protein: CASSTRAMEVAAFF.

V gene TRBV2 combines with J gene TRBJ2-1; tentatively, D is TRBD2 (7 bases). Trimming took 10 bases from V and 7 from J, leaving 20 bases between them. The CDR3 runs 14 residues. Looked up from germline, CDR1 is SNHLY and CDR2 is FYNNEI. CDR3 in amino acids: CATRLQGGGNEQFF. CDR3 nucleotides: TGTGCCACCCGTCTCCAGGGAGGGGGGAATGAGCAGTTCTTC.

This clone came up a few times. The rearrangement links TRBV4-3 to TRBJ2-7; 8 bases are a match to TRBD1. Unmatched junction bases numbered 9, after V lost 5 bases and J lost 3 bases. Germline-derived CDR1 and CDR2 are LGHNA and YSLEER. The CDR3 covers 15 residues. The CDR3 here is CASSELSGTGYEQYF. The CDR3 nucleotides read TGCGCCAGCAGCGAACTATCCGGGACAGGCTACGAGCAGTACTTC.

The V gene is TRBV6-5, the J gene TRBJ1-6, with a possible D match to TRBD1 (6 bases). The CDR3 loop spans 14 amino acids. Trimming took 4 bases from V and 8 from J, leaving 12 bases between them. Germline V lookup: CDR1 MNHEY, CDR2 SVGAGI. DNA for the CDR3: TGTGCCAGCAGTTCCGCAGGGGTGTATTCACCCCTCCACTTT. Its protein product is CASSSAGVYSPLHF.

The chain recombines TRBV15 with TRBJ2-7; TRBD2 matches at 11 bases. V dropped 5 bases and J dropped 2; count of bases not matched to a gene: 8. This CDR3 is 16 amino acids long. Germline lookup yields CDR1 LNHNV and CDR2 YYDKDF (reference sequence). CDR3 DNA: TGTGCCACCAGCGGGACCTCGACTAGCGGGGCCTACGAGCAGTACTTC. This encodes CATSGTSTSGAYEQYF.

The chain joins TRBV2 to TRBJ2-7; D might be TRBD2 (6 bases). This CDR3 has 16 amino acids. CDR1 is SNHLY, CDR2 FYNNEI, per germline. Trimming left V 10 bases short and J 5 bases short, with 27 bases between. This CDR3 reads CATAGLRATTLNEQYF. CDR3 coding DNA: TGTGCCACCGCGGGGCTTAGGGCCACTACACTAAACGAGCAGTACTTC.

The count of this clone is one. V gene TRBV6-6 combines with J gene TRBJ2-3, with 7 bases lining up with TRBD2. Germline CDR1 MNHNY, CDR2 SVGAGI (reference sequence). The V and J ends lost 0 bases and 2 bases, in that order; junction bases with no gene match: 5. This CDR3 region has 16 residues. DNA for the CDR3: TGTGCCAGCAGTTACTCGGGGAGGGTCCCCACAGATACGCAGTATTTT. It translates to CASSYSGRVPTDTQYF.

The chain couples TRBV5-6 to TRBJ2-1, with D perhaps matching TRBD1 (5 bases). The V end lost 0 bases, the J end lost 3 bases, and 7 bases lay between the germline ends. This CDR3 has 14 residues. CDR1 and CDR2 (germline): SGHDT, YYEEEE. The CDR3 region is CASSLGQSYNEQFF. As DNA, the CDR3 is TGTGCCAGCAGCTTGGGACAGAGCTACAATGAGCAGTTCTTC.

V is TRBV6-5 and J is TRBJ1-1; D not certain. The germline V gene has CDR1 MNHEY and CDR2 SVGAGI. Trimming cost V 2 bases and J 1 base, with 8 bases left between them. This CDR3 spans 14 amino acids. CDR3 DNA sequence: TGTGCCAGCAGTTACGCCGTGAGGAACACTGAAGCTTTCTTT. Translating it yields CASSYAVRNTEAFF.

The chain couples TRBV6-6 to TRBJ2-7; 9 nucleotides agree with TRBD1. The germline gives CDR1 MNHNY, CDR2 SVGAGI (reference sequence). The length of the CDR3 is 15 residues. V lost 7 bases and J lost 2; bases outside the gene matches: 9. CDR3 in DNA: TGTGCCAGCAAACATAAGGGGACAGGGCCCTACGAGCAGTACTTC. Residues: CASKHKGTGPYEQYF.

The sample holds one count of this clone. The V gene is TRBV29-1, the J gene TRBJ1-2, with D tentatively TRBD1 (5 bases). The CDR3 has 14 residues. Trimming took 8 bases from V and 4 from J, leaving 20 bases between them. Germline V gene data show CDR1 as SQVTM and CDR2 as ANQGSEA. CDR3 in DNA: TGCAGCCCCCAGCGGGGCGTCCCTCCCTATGGCTACACCTTC. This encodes CSPQRGVPPYGYTF.

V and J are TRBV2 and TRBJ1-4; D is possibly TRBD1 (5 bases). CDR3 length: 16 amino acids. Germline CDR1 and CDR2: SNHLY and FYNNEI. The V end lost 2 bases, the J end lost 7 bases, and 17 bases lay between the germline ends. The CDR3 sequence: CASSERQPRAIEKLFF. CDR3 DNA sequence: TGTGCCAGCAGTGAAAGACAGCCCCGTGCTATTGAAAAACTGTTTTTT.